This TCR beta chain came from a study of blood T cell repertoires in COVID-19. Overall study context: Among Cohort 3 donors, those recovered had two negative PCRs, clearance, or symptom resolution.

This clone was counted only a few times. Germline CDR1 and CDR2: SGHDT and YYEEEE. Trimming removed 4 bases from V and 3 bases from J, with 16 bases in between. The CDR3 covers 15 residues. The authors' processing: Reference gene primer amplification gave nucleated cell count estimates. This table comes from immunoSEQ multiplex PCR, and its TCRdb copy is limited to in-frame clones, with some not included. The V and J calls and clone size are taken from that table; D and trimming were inferred from the DNA. The table has fewer than 250,000 clones, about nine tenths seen once. The chain employs TRBV5-6 and TRBJ2-5, with D perhaps matching TRBD2 (5 bases). Sequenced input: PBMCs or T cells enriched from blood (not recorded which). This receptor was taken from a man in his thirties or forties in a cohort exposed to, infected with or recovered from COVID-19 (not recorded which). CDR3 sequence reads: CASSTFGGFKETQYF. The CDR3 bases are TGTGCCAGCAGCACCTTTGGAGGCTTTAAAGAGACCCAGTACTTC. Looking up the rest from reference TRBV5-6 and TRBJ2-5 gives the full variable domain: DAGVTQSPTHLIKTRGQQVTLRCSPKSGHDTVSWYQQALGQGPQFIFQYYEEEERQRGNFPDRFSGHQFPNYSSELNVNALLLGDSALYLCASSTFGGFKETQYFGPGTRLLVL.